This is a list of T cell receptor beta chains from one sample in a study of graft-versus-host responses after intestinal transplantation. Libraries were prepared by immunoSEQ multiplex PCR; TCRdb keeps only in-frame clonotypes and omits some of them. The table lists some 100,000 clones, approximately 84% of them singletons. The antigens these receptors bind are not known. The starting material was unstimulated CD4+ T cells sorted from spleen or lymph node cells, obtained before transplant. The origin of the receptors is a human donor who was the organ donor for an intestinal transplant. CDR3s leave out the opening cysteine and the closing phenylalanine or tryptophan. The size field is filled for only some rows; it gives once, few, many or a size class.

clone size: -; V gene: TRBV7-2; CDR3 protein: ASSFDYGATEQY
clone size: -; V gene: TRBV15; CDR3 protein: ATSTSLDRAEKLF
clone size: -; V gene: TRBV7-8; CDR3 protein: ASSLEDGGPTDTQY
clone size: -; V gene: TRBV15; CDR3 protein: ATSRDAGTRDGYT
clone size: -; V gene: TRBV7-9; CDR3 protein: ASSAGQGHEKLF
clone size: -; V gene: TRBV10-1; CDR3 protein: ASSEQGVMDTQY
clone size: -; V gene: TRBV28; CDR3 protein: ASSGDRATNEKLF
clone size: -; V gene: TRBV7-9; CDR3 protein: ASTLTSGSTDTQY
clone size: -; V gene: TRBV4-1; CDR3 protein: ASRTRTGEAF
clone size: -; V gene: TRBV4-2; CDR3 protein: ASSQRTSGGRETQY
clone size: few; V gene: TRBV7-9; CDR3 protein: ASSPRLRGDSPLH
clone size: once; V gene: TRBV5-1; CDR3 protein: ASSSGQPNAYEQY
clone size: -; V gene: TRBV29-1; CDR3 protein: SVGGTGDEKLF
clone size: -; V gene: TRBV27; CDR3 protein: ASSPLGGGSYSNQPQH
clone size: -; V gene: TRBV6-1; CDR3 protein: ASTRSGPEAF
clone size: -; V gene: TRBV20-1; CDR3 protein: SAPTNYEQY
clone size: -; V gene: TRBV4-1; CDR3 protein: ASSPFRMWGGHQETQY
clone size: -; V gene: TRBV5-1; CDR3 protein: ASSLEGGTAF
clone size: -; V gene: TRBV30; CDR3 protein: AWILESQGAGKIEAF
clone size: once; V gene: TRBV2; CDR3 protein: ASSVGQPQH
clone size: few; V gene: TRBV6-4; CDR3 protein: ASSESDRGPYT
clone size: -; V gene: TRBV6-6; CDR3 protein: ASSPLPEAF
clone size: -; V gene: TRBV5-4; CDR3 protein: ASSRTWTDSSYNSPLH
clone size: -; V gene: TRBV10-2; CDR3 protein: ASTPGQIISYEQY
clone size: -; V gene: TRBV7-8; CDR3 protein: ASSLVEGILYEQY
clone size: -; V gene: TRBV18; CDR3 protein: ASSANPGAANSPLH
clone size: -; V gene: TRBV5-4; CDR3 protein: ASSVDSYEQY
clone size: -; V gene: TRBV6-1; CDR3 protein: ASSVQGRMNTEAF
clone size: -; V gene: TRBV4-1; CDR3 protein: ASSRLAGDYNEQF
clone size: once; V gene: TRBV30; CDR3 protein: ACSGVYNSPLH
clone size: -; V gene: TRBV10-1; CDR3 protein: ASSEPGEMDEAF